The 28 T cell receptor beta chains below all came from one sample that was sequenced in a study of control samples from healthy donors and cancer patients. Clones were read by immunoSEQ multiplex PCR, and TCRdb kept only the in-frame ones, dropping some. The sample lists 80,000 to 100,000 clones, over 60% occurring once. Sequenced sample: blood. Receptors originate from a woman younger than 45 in good health.

The chain links TRBV6-5 to TRBJ2-3; possibly TRBD1 or TRBD2 for D (5 bases each). V was pared by 6 bases and J by 4 bases, with 11 bases between. The CDR3 is made up of 13 amino acids. Germline V CDR1 and CDR2: MNHEY, SVGAGI. CDR3: CASSATGPDTQYF. The CDR3 coding sequence is TGTGCCAGCAGCGCGACGGGGCCAGATACGCAGTATTTT.

This chain links TRBV5-6 with TRBJ2-3; D tentatively fits TRBD1 or TRBD2 (5 bases each). Germline loops: CDR1 SGHDT, CDR2 YYEEEE. The CDR3 is made up of 15 amino acids. The V end was cut by 4 bases, the J end by 1 base, with 13 bases between. The CDR3 coding sequence is TGTGCCAGCAGCCCTCCGGGACCGGGCACAGATACGCAGTATTTT. This translates into CASSPPGPGTDTQYF.

The J gene is TRBJ1-2, the V gene TRBV18; possibly TRBD1 for D (5 bases). Per germline, CDR1 KGHSH and CDR2 LQKENI. V dropped 2 bases and J dropped 2 bases, with 6 bases sitting between them. The CDR3 contains 13 residues. The CDR3 reads CASSPRDNYGYTF. CDR3 sequence (DNA): TGTGCCAGCTCACCAAGGGACAACTATGGCTACACCTTC.

The CDR3 nucleotides are TGTGCCAGCAGCCATAGGGTCGAGGAGGCTGAAGCTTTCTTT. This translates into CASSHRVEEAEAFF. The chain uses TRBV3-1 (or the pseudogene TRBV3-2) and TRBJ1-1; no clear D. The length of the CDR3 is 14 residues. V lost 3 bases, J lost 6 bases, and 14 bases lay in between. Germline V gene data show CDR1 as LGHDT and CDR2 as YNNKEL (reference sequence).

This sequence joins TRBV27 and TRBJ2-7, with 7 bases identical to TRBD2. Looked up from germline, CDR1 is MNHEY and CDR2 is SMNVEV (reference sequence). The CDR3 runs 14 residues. Trimming removed 3 bases from V and 1 base from J; junction bases left unmatched: 3. CDR3 bases: TGTGCCAGCAGTTTCGGGGGGAGATCCTACGAGCAGTACTTC. Amino acid sequence: CASSFGGRSYEQYF.

This clone is a singleton in its sample. V is TRBV11-2 and J is TRBJ1-6; weak D call: TRBD1 (6 bases). Trimming pared 4 bases from V and 6 bases from J, leaving 10 bases between. The CDR3 has 14 residues. The germline gives CDR1 SGHAT, CDR2 FQNNGV. CDR3 protein: CASSYGQSNSPLHF. The DNA of the CDR3 is TGTGCCAGCAGCTACGGACAGAGTAATTCACCCCTCCACTTT.

This clone was counted between two and nine times. This chain uses TRBV29-1 with TRBJ2-3; D is uncertain. Trimming shortened V by 8 bases and J by 2 bases, and 11 bases separated the two germline ends. The CDR3 is 12 amino acids. Germline CDR1 SQVTM, CDR2 ANQGSEA. The CDR3 DNA follows: TGCAGCTCGAGGAGTACCACAGATACGCAGTATTTT. It specifies CSSRSTTDTQYF.

V and J are TRBV3-1 (or the pseudogene TRBV3-2) and TRBJ2-6; TRBD2 aligns across 7 bases. With 0 bases clipped from V and 2 bases from J, the junction kept 4 bases outside the gene matches. The CDR3 runs 17 residues. CDR1 and CDR2 (germline): LGHDT, YNNKEL (reference sequence). CDR3: CASSQDGGGTGANVLTF. Written as DNA, the CDR3 is TGTGCCAGCAGCCAAGATGGGGGGGGGACTGGGGCCAACGTCCTGACTTTC.

J is TRBJ2-3 and V is TRBV9, with no clear D. The CDR3 runs to 14 residues. Deletions cut 0 bases from V and 2 bases from J, with 7 bases between. The V gene's germline CDR1 is SGDLS and CDR2 YYNGEE. CDR3 coding DNA: TGTGCCAGCAGCGTAGGGCTATTCACAGATACGCAGTATTTT. Protein: CASSVGLFTDTQYF.

This chain uses TRBV6-6 with TRBJ2-1, with 16 bases that match TRBD2. Trimming removed 5 bases from V and 4 bases from J; junction bases left unmatched: 8. This CDR3 contains 18 residues. Per germline, CDR1 MNHNY and CDR2 SVGAGI (reference sequence). The CDR3 bases are TGTGCCAGCAGTCCCCTCGGGACTAGCGGGGGGGCTTACAATGAGCAGTTCTTC. This translates into CASSPLGTSGGAYNEQFF.

Here the CDR3 reads CASTLDTSNQPQHF. The CDR3 DNA is TGTGCCAGCACCTTGGACACTAGCAATCAGCCCCAGCATTTT. The chain uses TRBV6-1 and TRBJ1-5; D may be TRBD1 (5 bases). The CDR3 is 14 amino acids. V was cut by 7 bases and J by 0 bases, with 10 bases left in between. Germline CDR1 is MNHNS and CDR2 is SASEGT.

On this clone: The junction departs from germline at one end; a sequencing error may be responsible. The CDR3: CASSPGTGGLRETQYF. For the CDR3, the DNA is TGTGCTAGCAGCCCGGGGACAGGGGGACTCAGAGAGACCCAGTACTTC. The chain is built from TRBV7-7 and TRBJ2-5, with 11 bases identical to TRBD1. CDR3 length: 16 amino acids. The germline CDR1 and CDR2 sequences are SSHAT and FNYEAQ (reference sequence).

V gene TRBV9 combines with J gene TRBJ1-3; unclear D gene. Germline V gene sequence: CDR1 SGDLS, CDR2 YYNGEE. The V and J ends lost 3 bases and 0 bases respectively, with 13 bases between them. The CDR3 runs to 16 residues. The CDR3 loop is CASSGTNSDSGNTIYF. CDR3 nucleotides: TGTGCCAGCAGCGGAACCAACAGTGACTCTGGAAACACCATATATTTT.

Only one count was recorded for this clone. V usage is TRBV6-4 and J usage is TRBJ2-1; D might be TRBD2 (7 bases). V was cut by 4 bases and J by 2 bases, with 12 bases left in between. This CDR3 is built from 15 residues. Germline assignment: CDR1 MRHNA and CDR2 SNTAGT. For the CDR3, the DNA is TGTGCCAGCAGTGTCGCGGGGGCCACCTACAATGAGCAGTTCTTC. This codes for CASSVAGATYNEQFF.

This rearrangement joins TRBV6-5 to TRBJ1-5; tentatively, D is TRBD1 (6 bases). CDR1 is MNHEY and CDR2 is SVGAGI in the germline V gene. The CDR3 sequence is 14 residues long. Trimming took off 7 bases at V and 4 bases at J, with 14 bases between the two ends. For the CDR3, the DNA is TGTGCCAGCACCGAAGGGGGTGGAAATCAGCCCCAGCATTTT. The encoded protein is CASTEGGGNQPQHF.

The chain joins TRBV19 to TRBJ1-2; D perhaps matches TRBD1 (5 bases). There are 14 residues in the CDR3. V was shortened by 6 bases and J by 5 bases, with 16 bases between the two germline ends. Germline lookup yields CDR1 LNHDA and CDR2 SQIVND (reference sequence). CDR3 coding DNA: TGTGCCAGTAGGCCTCGGGGGACGGATTATGGCTACACCTTC. It translates to CASRPRGTDYGYTF.

The J gene is TRBJ1-1, the V gene TRBV18; D is perhaps TRBD1 (5 bases). The length of the CDR3 is 15 residues. V was trimmed by 3 bases and J by 3 bases, leaving 14 bases between them. Germline values: CDR1 KGHSH, CDR2 LQKENI. CDR3 protein: CASSPNSRGDTEAFF. The CDR3 DNA sequence: TGTGCCAGCTCACCTAATTCTAGGGGAGACACTGAAGCTTTCTTT.

A word on this clone: Mismatch with germline at one junction end may stem from a read error. This chain joins TRBV12-5 and TRBJ2-7; D is ambiguous. The length of the CDR3 is 12 residues. Germline V gene data show CDR1 as LGHNT and CDR2 as FRNRAP. The DNA for the CDR3 is TGTGCTAGTGGATCGGACGGGTACGGGCAGTACTTC. Its protein product is CASGSDGYGQYF.

The chain has TRBV4-1 and TRBJ2-4; no definite D call. This CDR3 is built from 16 residues. With 1 base removed from V and 3 bases from J, the gap between germline ends came to 13 bases. The germline V gene encodes CDR1 MGHRA and CDR2 YSYEKL. This CDR3 reads CASSQVTVDGKNIQYF. CDR3 coding DNA: TGCGCCAGCAGCCAAGTAACAGTCGACGGCAAAAACATTCAGTACTTC.

The sample holds a few counts of this clone. The rearrangement uses TRBV3-1 (or the pseudogene TRBV3-2) and TRBJ1-1; weak D call: TRBD1 (5 bases). This CDR3 region has 14 residues. Trimming removed 0 bases at V and 4 bases at J, with 9 bases between. CDR1 is LGHDT, CDR2 YNNKEL, per germline (reference sequence). The CDR3 region is CASSQDPGTTEAFF. The DNA for the CDR3 is TGTGCCAGCAGCCAAGATCCAGGGACCACTGAAGCTTTCTTT.

Only one count was recorded for this clone. The chain employs TRBV5-4 and TRBJ1-2; maybe TRBD1 (6 bases). V was pared by 4 bases and J by 2 bases, with 9 bases between. The germline V gene has CDR1 SGHNT and CDR2 YYREEE (reference sequence). The CDR3 length is 13 residues. The CDR3 spells CASSAGTNYGYTF. CDR3 nucleotide sequence: TGTGCCAGCAGCGCCGGGACAAACTATGGCTACACCTTC.

Ten or more counts support this clone. The chain uses TRBV6-1 and TRBJ1-2; no clear D. The germline V gene has CDR1 MNHNS and CDR2 SASEGT. With 3 bases removed from V and 5 bases from J, the gap between germline ends came to 7 bases. The CDR3 extends over 12 amino acids. CDR3 sequence reads: CASSETAYGYTF. In DNA form, the CDR3 reads TGTGCCAGCAGTGAGACGGCTTATGGCTACACCTTC.

This rearrangement joins TRBV14 to TRBJ2-1; D gene unclear. Germline V gene lookup returns CDR1 SGHDN and CDR2 FVKESK. V dropped 4 bases and J dropped 7 bases, with 8 bases sitting between them. CDR3 length: 12 residues. CDR3 protein: CASSPLGNEQFF. CDR3 DNA: TGTGCCAGCAGCCCCTTAGGGAATGAGCAGTTCTTC.

This chain uses TRBV7-6 with TRBJ2-5; possibly TRBD2 for D (5 bases). With 5 bases removed from V and 2 bases from J, the gap between germline ends came to 18 bases. Per germline, CDR1 SGHVS and CDR2 FNYEAQ. This CDR3 is built from 16 residues. For the CDR3, the DNA is TGTGCCAGCAGCCCGCCCTGGGCGGGTTATCAAGAGACCCAGTACTTC. Protein sequence: CASSPPWAGYQETQYF.

The V gene is TRBV7-2, the J gene TRBJ2-2, with D possibly being TRBD1 (5 bases). The CDR3 spans 13 residues. Germline V gene lookup returns CDR1 SGHTA and CDR2 FQGNSA. V gave up 2 bases and J gave up 8 bases, with 9 bases separating them. DNA for the CDR3: TGTGCCAGCAGCTTATCAGGGCGGGGGGAGCTGTTTTTT. Translated: CASSLSGRGELFF.

The chain employs TRBV18 and TRBJ2-7; the D gene could be TRBD1 or TRBD2 (5 bases each). There are 16 residues in the CDR3. V lost 6 bases and J lost 2, with 20 bases in between. CDR1 is KGHSH, CDR2 LQKENI, per germline. Here the CDR3 reads CASSPITGTPTYEQYF. In DNA, the CDR3 is TGTGCCAGCTCGCCTATAACCGGGACGCCTACCTACGAGCAGTACTTC. Together with reference TRBV18 and TRBJ2-7, the CDR3 gives the full variable domain: NAGVMQNPRHLVRRRGQEARLRCSPMKGHSHVYWYRQLPEEGLKFMVYLQKENIIDESGMPKERFSAEFPKEGPSILRIQQVVRGDSAAYFCASSPITGTPTYEQYFGPGTRLTVT.

This chain uses TRBV6-5 with TRBJ2-3, with D possibly being TRBD1 (6 bases). Germline V gene lookup returns CDR1 MNHEY and CDR2 SVGAGI. The V gene lost 7 bases and the J gene lost 1 base, with 15 bases spanning the gap. The CDR3 length is 15 residues. The CDR3 protein is CASNSLQGRTDTQYF. The CDR3 DNA follows: TGTGCCAGCAATTCCCTACAGGGACGCACAGATACGCAGTATTTT.

This rearrangement joins TRBV19 to TRBJ1-5, with D perhaps TRBD1 (6 bases). The V and J ends lost 1 base and 3 bases respectively, with 19 bases between them. The germline CDR1 and CDR2 sequences are LNHDA and SQIVND (reference sequence). This CDR3 comprises 18 residues. This CDR3 is CASSIARPGASSNQPQHF. CDR3 in DNA: TGTGCCAGTAGTATAGCGCGCCCGGGGGCTTCTTCCAATCAGCCCCAGCATTTT.